Described below is a single T cell receptor beta chain sequence and its context. The data were obtained in a study of technical replicates of blood from a few donors. The assay was immunoSEQ multiplex PCR, and TCRdb's table has in-frame clones only and misses some. This table has tens of thousands of clones, about 92% appearing once. V was clipped by 5 bases and J by 9 bases, with 15 bases between them. The CDR3 is made up of 13 amino acids. Germline CDR1 and CDR2: SGHRS and YFSETQ. Source material: T cells isolated from PBMCs. The chain recombines TRBV5-1 with TRBJ2-1; D is possibly TRBD1 (6 bases). The TCR was taken from a human donor in good health. CDR3 amino acids: CASRGTGYVEQFF. The DNA of the CDR3 is TGCGCCAGCAGGGGCACAGGGTACGTTGAGCAGTTCTTC.